One T cell receptor beta chain is described in this entry. The antigen it binds to is not known. The sample holds no much larger clone one base away, and base qualities are not on file. Ficoll-Paque density gradient centrifugation was used to isolate PBMCs. This record comes from a study of T-cell memory formation after mild COVID-19 (dated by TCRdb to about 2021). As for the study more broadly: Most TCR sequence clusters were specific to one of the two donors. T-cell clones expanding and contracting after mild COVID-19 in two donors were tracked by longitudinal TCRalpha and TCRbeta repertoire sequencing. Two young, previously healthy adult volunteers made up the cohort, one male and one female.

The CDR3, from cysteine to phenylalanine, totals 13 residues. Only the CDR3 DNA is retained, 39 bases long and in frame from the first base. The germline V gene encodes CDR1 SQVTM and CDR2 ANQGSEA. V sheds 4 bases and J sheds 0 bases, leaving 6 bases between their ends. Sequencing instrument: Illumina NovaSeq 6000. TCRalpha and TCRbeta cDNA libraries were constructed by 5'RACE with constant-segment primers, with sample barcodes and unique molecular identifiers being introduced. RNA was extracted from every sample with Trizol reagent. Amplification of the libraries took two PCR steps, and the second step added a second sample barcode plus Illumina TruSeq adapters. Sequencing of libraries was performed on an Illumina NovaSeq with 2 x 150 bp paired-end reads. The authors' pipeline ran thus. With migec v1.2.7, reads were demultiplexed and then collapsed into UMI-guided consensus sequences. With mixcr v2.1.11, UMI consensuses were aligned to TRA and TRB V and J templates and assembled into clonotypes. A clonotype was counted as expanded or contracted only when both edgeR and NoisET called the clonotype significant, with the noise models trained on biological replicates. For edgeR calls, the thresholds were a false discovery rate-adjusted p below 0.01 and a log2 fold-change of 1. As an exploratory analysis of dynamics, max-normalized trajectories of the 1000 most abundant clonotypes were examined by PCA with hierarchical clustering. The CD4 or CD8 phenotype of responding clones was assigned using the separately sequenced CD4+ and CD8+ repertoires. The public reads were reprocessed in TCRdb via fastp at Q25 and MiXCR, keeping in-frame beta chains. Every entry covers one CDR3 protein and lists the most common genes and DNA from its rows. These V and J calls rely on TCRdb rather than the paper's analysis. The sample profile shows 250,000 to 300,000 distinct CDR3 sequences; about 15% of them were found once. The ten largest account for roughly 22% of the sample.

General conclusions and limits of the study: SARS-CoV-2 specificity was not confirmed for the second-wave clones peaking on day 37. Contracting CD4+ clones turned up mainly in the CM and EM memory subsets, whereas EMRA was where CD8+ clones were enriched. Clones contracting from day 15 to 85 had balanced CD4/CD8 phenotypes, while a second wave expanding from day 15 to 37 was biased towards CD4+. The study covered only two mild cases, and larger cohorts including severe cases with pre-infection samples were considered necessary. Some responding clones were detected in pre-infection memory, suggesting pre-existing cross-reactive memory T cells joined the SARS-CoV-2 response.

The chain employs TRBV29-1 and TRBJ2-2; TRBD1 could be the D gene, as 6 bases match. The sequenced sample was PBMCs or a T cell subset sorted from them (not recorded which). The sequence was collected from a man aged 18 to 35 who had mild COVID-19 (a few samples of this study predate the infection). The sample titles of this study are shuffled in the database, so cell type and time point are left out; the donor was told from shared clones. CDR3 protein: CSVGQANTGELFF. The DNA sequence is as follows: TGCAGCGTTGGACAGGCGAACACCGGGGAGCTGTTTTTT.